This T cell receptor (beta chain) was recorded in a study of shared clonotypes between healthy human individuals. For the study at large: With ages of 18 to 49, the donors were two women and three men.

The germline V gene encodes CDR1 KGHSH and CDR2 LQKENI. Trimming took 0 bases from V and 3 from J; bases not matched to a gene: 7. The CDR3 is 17 amino acids. A roughly 200 ng quantity of DNA, 25,000 to 35,000 T cell genomes, went into the sorted-subset replicate PCRs. Sequencing was performed with immunoSEQ multiplex PCR; in TCRdb, only in-frame clones are kept and a portion is missing. The sample gives about 340,000 clones, 70% to 75% of which show up once; roughly a tenth is in the top ten. Every donor was a Caucasian adult from Nashville, Tennessee. This TCR came from a man aged 25 to 45 in good health. The chain has TRBV18 and TRBJ2-3; 9 bases match TRBD1. The material sequenced was memory CD4+ T cells sorted from blood. Subset defined: CD45RA-negative fraction. The CDR3 DNA sequence: TGTGCCAGCTCACCACCGGTGGACAGGGGCGAAACAGATACGCAGTATTTT. This encodes CASSPPVDRGETDTQYF. Complete variable domain (other parts from reference TRBV18 and TRBJ2-3): NAGVMQNPRHLVRRRGQEARLRCSPMKGHSHVYWYRQLPEEGLKFMVYLQKENIIDESGMPKERFSAEFPKEGPSILRIQQVVRGDSAAYFCASSPPVDRGETDTQYFGPGTRLTVL.